The 20 T cell receptor beta chains given below trace back to one sample, sequenced in a study of type 1 regulatory T cells. Each CDR3 protein is one row after TCRdb ran MiXCR on the reads. Of more than 60,000 distinct CDR3 sequences listed, about 50% were seen once; the top ten hold more than 2%. The antigens for these receptors are not known. The sample was cultured non-Tr1 T cells, either the whole culture or a sorted T cell fraction (not recorded which). Receptors originate from a human donor in good health.

This chain links TRBV27 with TRBJ2-2; 11 bases line up with TRBD1. The CDR3 is 16 residues long. The ends lost 6 bases at V and 2 bases at J; junction bases unmatched: 5. Per the germline V gene, CDR1 is MNHEY and CDR2 is SMNVEV (reference sequence). CDR3 DNA: TGTGCCAGCAGGACCGGGACAGGGGGTAACACCGGGGAGCTGTTTTTT. Amino acids: CASRTGTGGNTGELFF.

Remarks on this clonotype: One end of the junction fails to match germline, which may point to a read error. The chain joins TRBV9 to TRBJ2-6, with 9 positions matching TRBD2. Germline CDR1 and CDR2: SGDLS and YYNGEE. The CDR3 is 16 amino acids. This chain's CDR3 is CVSSSGGYSGANVLTF. CDR3 DNA: TGTGTCAGCAGCAGCGGGGGGTACTCTGGGGCCAACGTCCTGACTTTC.

The chain recombines TRBV29-1 with TRBJ1-2; weak D call: TRBD1 (6 bases). Germline values: CDR1 SQVTM, CDR2 ANQGSEA. V was cut by 6 bases and J by 3 bases, with 14 bases left in between. The CDR3 has 13 amino acids. As DNA, the CDR3 is TGCAGCGTGACCCGGGGGGCCTACTATGGCTACACCTTC. The encoded protein is CSVTRGAYYGYTF.

The rearrangement joins TRBV5-1 to TRBJ2-3; the match to TRBD1 covers 8 bases. Germline loops: CDR1 SGHRS, CDR2 YFSETQ. The trim removed 3 bases at V and 2 bases at J, leaving 5 bases unmatched. This CDR3 has 15 residues. For the CDR3, the DNA is TGCGCCAGCAGCTGGACAGGGCGGGACACAGATACGCAGTATTTT. It codes for CASSWTGRDTDTQYF.

The CDR3 DNA sequence: TGTGCCAGCAGCTTAGCGGGGAAAAGGGAGCAGTTCTTC. Encoded protein: CASSLAGKREQFF. V gene TRBV11-2 combines with J gene TRBJ2-1, with a possible D match to TRBD2 (5 bases). The V end was cut by 1 base, the J end by 10 bases, with 11 bases between. The CDR3 is 13 amino acids. Germline assignment: CDR1 SGHAT and CDR2 FQNNGV.

The V and J genes are TRBV12-3 or TRBV12-4 and TRBJ2-2; D not resolved. Trimming took 6 bases from V and 2 from J, leaving 7 bases between them. This CDR3 has 13 amino acids. The CDR3 sequence: CASRWGNTGELFF. CDR3 sequence (DNA): TGTGCCAGCAGATGGGGAAACACCGGGGAGCTGTTTTTT.

About this clonotype: A junction boundary mismatches the germline segment, possibly from a read error. The genes are TRBV6-1 and TRBJ2-2; TRBD2 is a possible D gene (6 bases). From germline, CDR1 is MNHNS and CDR2 SASEGT. This CDR3 region has 15 residues. The CDR3, as DNA: TGTGCCAGCAGTGAAGTCAACAGAAAAACCGGGGGGCTGTTTTTT. This encodes CASSEVNRKTGGLFF.

J is TRBJ1-1 and V is TRBV5-1; a weak D match, TRBD1 (5 bases). With 4 bases removed from V and 1 base from J, the gap between germline ends came to 8 bases. Germline CDR1 is SGHRS and CDR2 is YFSETQ. The CDR3 covers 13 residues. Here the CDR3 reads CASSAGQNTEAFF. CDR3 DNA: TGCGCCAGCAGCGCTGGACAGAACACTGAAGCTTTCTTT.

Only a few counts were recorded for this clonotype. The J gene is TRBJ2-5, the V gene TRBV5-1; possibly TRBD1 or TRBD2 for D (5 bases each). V lost 2 bases and J 2 bases, leaving 10 bases between the germline ends. Per germline, CDR1 SGHRS and CDR2 YFSETQ. This CDR3 is 14 amino acids long. CDR3 region: CASSFGDPQETQYF. The CDR3 DNA reads TGCGCCAGCAGCTTCGGGGACCCACAAGAGACCCAGTACTTC. Using reference TRBV5-1 and TRBJ2-5 for the parts outside the CDR3, the full variable domain is KAGVTQTPRYLIKTRGQQVTLSCSPISGHRSVSWYQQTPGQGLQFLFEYFSETQRNKGNFPGRFSGRQFSNSRSEMNVSTLELGDSALYLCASSFGDPQETQYFGPGTRLLVL.

Regarding this clonotype: A read error may produce the germline difference seen at one junction end. The chain combines TRBV27 with TRBJ1-5; D unresolved. Per the germline V gene, CDR1 is MNHEY and CDR2 is SMNVEV (reference sequence). The CDR3 loop spans 14 amino acids. The chain's CDR3 is CASPPLYSIQPQHF. The CDR3 DNA sequence: TGTGCCAGCCCACCCCTCTATAGCATTCAGCCCCAGCATTTT.

The J gene is TRBJ1-2, the V gene TRBV6-5; D not certain. V was pared by 2 bases and J by 4 bases, with 14 bases between. CDR1 is MNHEY and CDR2 is SVGAGI in the germline V gene. The CDR3 is 15 amino acids. CDR3 nucleotides: TGTGCCAGCAGTTACGTCAGGACGGACTTCTATGGCTACACCTTC. Translated: CASSYVRTDFYGYTF.

This chain connects TRBV20-1 to TRBJ2-1, with no clear D. The CDR3 totals 13 residues. Germline-derived CDR1 and CDR2 are DFQATT and SNEGSKA (reference sequence). The ends were cut back, 6 bases at V and 4 bases at J, with 13 bases in the middle. The CDR3 DNA reads as TGCAGTGCAACCACTCCTAGATACAATGAGCAGTTCTTC. Translation gives CSATTPRYNEQFF.

CDR3 DNA: TGTGCCAGCAGCCCCAAAGGTAGACAGGGGAGGGGGAGGCCGAACACTGAAGCTTTCTTT. It encodes CASSPKGRQGRGRPNTEAFF. The J gene is TRBJ1-1, the V gene TRBV14; 8 bases agree with TRBD1. The CDR3 totals 20 residues. The junction had 20 bases not matched to a gene; V was cut back by 4 bases and J by 1 base. Germline assignment: CDR1 SGHDN and CDR2 FVKESK.

The gene calls are TRBV12-3 or TRBV12-4 and TRBJ1-6; TRBD1 matches at 7 bases. This CDR3 region has 16 residues. J lost 7 bases, V lost 2 bases, and 8 bases had no gene match. CDR3 DNA sequence: TGTGCCAGCAGTTTAACAGAAGGGACAGCGAATTCACCCCTCCACTTT. Translation: CASSLTEGTANSPLHF.

The J gene is TRBJ2-3, the V gene TRBV4-2, with 10 bases matching TRBD2. The CDR3 loop spans 17 amino acids. Looked up from germline, CDR1 is LGHNA and CDR2 is YNFKEQ. V lost 3 bases and J lost 3; bases outside the gene matches: 9. The CDR3 bases are TGTGCCAGCAGCCACAGGCCAGCGGGGGGGCGAACAGATACGCAGTATTTT. Translation gives CASSHRPAGGRTDTQYF.

There are a few counts of this clonotype. The CDR3 nucleotides read TGTGCCAGCAGCCGCTTCGCACAACTAATGCAGTTCTTC. This encodes CASSRFAQLMQFF. The chain links TRBV3-1 to TRBJ2-1; D gene uncertain. V dropped 4 bases and J dropped 12 bases, with 16 bases sitting between them. The CDR3 contains 13 residues. CDR1 and CDR2 from the germline V gene are LGHDT and YNNKEL (reference sequence).

The gene calls are TRBV16 and TRBJ1-6; 8 nucleotides match TRBD1. V was pared by 4 bases and J by 4 bases, with 6 bases of the junction left unmatched. Per germline, CDR1 KGHSY and CDR2 FQNENV. The CDR3 runs 16 residues. CDR3 protein: CASSPKDRVYNSPLHF. The CDR3 nucleotides read TGTGCCAGCAGCCCGAAGGACAGGGTGTATAATTCACCCCTCCACTTT. Full variable domain (rest looked up from reference TRBV16 and TRBJ1-6): GEEVAQTPKHLVRGEGQKAKLYCAPIKGHSYVFWYQQVLKNEFKFLISFQNENVFDETGMPKERFSAKCLPNSPCSLEIQATKLEDSAVYFCASSPKDRVYNSPLHFGNGTRLTVT.

Only a few counts were recorded for this clonotype. This chain's CDR3 is CSARDPFSGLRGGNQPQHF. CDR3 DNA sequence: TGCAGTGCTAGAGATCCATTCTCAGGCCTCAGGGGCGGCAATCAGCCCCAGCATTTT. The rearrangement uses TRBV20-1 and TRBJ1-5; D might be TRBD1 (6 bases). The CDR3 has 19 amino acids. Trimming cost V 0 bases and J 2 bases, with 23 bases left between them. Germline V CDR1 and CDR2: DFQATT, SNEGSKA (reference sequence).

Only a few counts were recorded for this clonotype. The chain has TRBV12-3 or TRBV12-4 and TRBJ1-2, with D unclear. The CDR3 covers 10 residues. Between the trimmed V and J ends, which lost 5 bases and 5 bases, there was a span of 3 bases. The CDR3 loop reads CASSRYGYTF. CDR3 DNA: TGTGCCAGCAGTCGGTATGGCTACACCTTC.

This clonotype has only a few counts. The rearrangement joins TRBV12-3 or TRBV12-4 to TRBJ1-5; 9 bases line up with TRBD1. The length of the CDR3 is 13 residues. The V and J ends lost 5 bases and 4 bases, in that order; junction bases with no gene match: 0. In nucleotides, the CDR3 is TGTGCCAGCAGTGGGACAGGGAATCAGCCCCAGCATTTT. It encodes CASSGTGNQPQHF.